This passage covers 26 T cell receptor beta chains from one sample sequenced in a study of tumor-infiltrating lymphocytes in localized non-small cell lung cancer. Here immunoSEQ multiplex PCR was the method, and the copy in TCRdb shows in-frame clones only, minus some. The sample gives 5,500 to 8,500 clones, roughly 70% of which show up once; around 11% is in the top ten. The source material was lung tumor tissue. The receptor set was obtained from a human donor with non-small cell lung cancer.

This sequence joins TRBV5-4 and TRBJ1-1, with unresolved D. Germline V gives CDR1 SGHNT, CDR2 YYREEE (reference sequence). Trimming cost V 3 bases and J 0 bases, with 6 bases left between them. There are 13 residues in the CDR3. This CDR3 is CASSSDMNTEAFF. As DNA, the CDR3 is TGTGCCAGCAGCTCTGACATGAACACTGAAGCTTTCTTT.

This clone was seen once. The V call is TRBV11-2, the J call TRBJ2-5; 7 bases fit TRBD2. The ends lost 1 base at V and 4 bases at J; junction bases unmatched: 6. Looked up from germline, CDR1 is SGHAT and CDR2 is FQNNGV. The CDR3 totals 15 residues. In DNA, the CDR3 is TGTGCCAGCAGCTTAGTTGCGGGAGTTGGAGAGACCCAGTACTTC. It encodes CASSLVAGVGETQYF.

The DNA for the CDR3 is TGTGCCAGCAGTCGCCCCCCGGGAAACACCATATATTTT. As protein: CASSRPPGNTIYF. The genes are TRBV6-5 and TRBJ1-3; D call uncertain. V was cut by 5 bases and J by 4 bases, with 9 bases left in between. The CDR3 is 13 amino acids. CDR1 is MNHEY, CDR2 SVGAGI, per germline.

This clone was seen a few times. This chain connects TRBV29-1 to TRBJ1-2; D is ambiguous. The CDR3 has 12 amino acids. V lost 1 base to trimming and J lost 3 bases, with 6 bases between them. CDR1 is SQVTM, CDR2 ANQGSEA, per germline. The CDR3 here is CSVEGGDYGYTF. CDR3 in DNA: TGCAGCGTTGAAGGGGGTGACTATGGCTACACCTTC.

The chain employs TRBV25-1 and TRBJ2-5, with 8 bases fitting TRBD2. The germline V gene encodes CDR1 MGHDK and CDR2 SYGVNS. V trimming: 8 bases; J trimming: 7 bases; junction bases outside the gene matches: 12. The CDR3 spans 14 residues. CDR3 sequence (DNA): TGTGCCAGCCGGGAGGGAGTGGGCGATGGGACCCAGTACTTC. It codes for CASREGVGDGTQYF.

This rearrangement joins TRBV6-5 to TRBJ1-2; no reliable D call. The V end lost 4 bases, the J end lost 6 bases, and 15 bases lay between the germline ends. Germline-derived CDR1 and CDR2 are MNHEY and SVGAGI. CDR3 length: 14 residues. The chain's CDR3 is CASSSRGDLNGYTF. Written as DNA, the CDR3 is TGTGCCAGCAGTTCCCGCGGGGATCTGAATGGCTACACCTTC.

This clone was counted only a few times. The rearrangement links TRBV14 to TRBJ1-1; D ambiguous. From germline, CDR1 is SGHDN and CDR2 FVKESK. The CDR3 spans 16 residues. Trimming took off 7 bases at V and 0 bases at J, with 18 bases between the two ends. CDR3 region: CASTPDGPAMNTEAFF. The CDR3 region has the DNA TGTGCCAGCACCCCAGACGGTCCAGCCATGAACACTGAAGCTTTCTTT.

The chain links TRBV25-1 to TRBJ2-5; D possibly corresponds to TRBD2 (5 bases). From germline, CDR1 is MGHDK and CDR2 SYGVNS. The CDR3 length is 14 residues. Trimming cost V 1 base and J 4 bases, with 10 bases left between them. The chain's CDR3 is CASSELGGLETQYF. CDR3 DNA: TGTGCCAGCAGTGAATTAGGTGGACTAGAGACCCAGTACTTC. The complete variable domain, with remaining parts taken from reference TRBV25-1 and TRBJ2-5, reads EADIYQTPRYLVIGTGKKITLECSQTMGHDKMYWYQQDPGMELHLIHYSYGVNSTEKGDLSSESTVSRIRTEHFPLTLESARPSHTSQYLCASSELGGLETQYFGPGTRLLVL.

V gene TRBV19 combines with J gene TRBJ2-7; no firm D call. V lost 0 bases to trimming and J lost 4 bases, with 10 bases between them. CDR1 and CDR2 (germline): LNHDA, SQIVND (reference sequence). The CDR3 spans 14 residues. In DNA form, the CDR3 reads TGTGCCAGTAGTATAGATCTGGGTGGATACGAGCAGTACTTC. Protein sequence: CASSIDLGGYEQYF. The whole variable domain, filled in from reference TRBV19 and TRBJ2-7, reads DGGITQSPKYLFRKEGQNVTLSCEQNLNHDAMYWYRQDPGQGLRLIYYSQIVNDFQKGDIAEGYSVSREKKESFPLTVTSAQKNPTAFYLCASSIDLGGYEQYFGPGTRLTVT.

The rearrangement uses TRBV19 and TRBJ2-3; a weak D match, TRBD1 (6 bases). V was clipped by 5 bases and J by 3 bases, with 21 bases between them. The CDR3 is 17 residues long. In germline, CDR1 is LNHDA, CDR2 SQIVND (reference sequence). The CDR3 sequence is CASSLMGARGLTDTQYF. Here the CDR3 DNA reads TGTGCCAGTAGTCTCATGGGGGCCAGGGGCCTTACAGATACGCAGTATTTT.

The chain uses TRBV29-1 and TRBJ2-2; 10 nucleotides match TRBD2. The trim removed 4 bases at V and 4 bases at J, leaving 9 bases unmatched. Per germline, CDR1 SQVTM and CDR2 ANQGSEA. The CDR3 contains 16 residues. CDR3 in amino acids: CSVVLLEREGTGELFF. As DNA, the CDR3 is TGCAGCGTTGTTCTCCTCGAGCGGGAGGGCACCGGGGAGCTGTTTTTT.

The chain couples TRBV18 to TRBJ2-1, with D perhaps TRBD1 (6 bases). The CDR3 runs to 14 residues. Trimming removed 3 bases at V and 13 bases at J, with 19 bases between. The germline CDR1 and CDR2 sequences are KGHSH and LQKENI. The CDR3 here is CASSPFTGTDPQFF. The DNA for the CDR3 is TGTGCCAGCTCACCTTTCACAGGGACGGACCCACAGTTCTTC.

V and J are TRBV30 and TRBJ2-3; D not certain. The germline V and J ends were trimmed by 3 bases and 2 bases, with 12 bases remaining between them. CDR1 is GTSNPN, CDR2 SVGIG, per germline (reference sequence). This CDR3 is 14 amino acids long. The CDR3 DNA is TGTGCCTGGAGGGCCCCGCTTTACACAGATACGCAGTATTTT. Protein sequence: CAWRAPLYTDTQYF. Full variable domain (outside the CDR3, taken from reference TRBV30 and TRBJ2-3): SQTIHQWPATLVQPVGSPLSLECTVEGTSNPNLYWYRQAAGRGLQLLFYSVGIGQISSEVPQNLSASRPQDRQFILSSKKLLLSDSGFYLCAWRAPLYTDTQYFGPGTRLTVL.

The CDR3 reads CASSFGGNYGYTF. The CDR3 nucleotides are TGTGCCAGCAGCTTTGGGGGAAACTATGGCTACACCTTC. The chain uses TRBV11-3 and TRBJ1-2, with D maybe TRBD1 (5 bases). Germline-derived CDR1 and CDR2 are SGHNT and YENEEA. The CDR3 covers 13 residues. V was cut by 3 bases and J by 2 bases, with 7 bases left in between.

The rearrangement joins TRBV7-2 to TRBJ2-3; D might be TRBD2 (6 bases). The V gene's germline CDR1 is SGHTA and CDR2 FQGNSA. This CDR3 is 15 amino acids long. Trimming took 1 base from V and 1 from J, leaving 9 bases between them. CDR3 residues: CASSLVPGGTDTQYF. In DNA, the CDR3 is TGTGCCAGCAGCTTAGTCCCGGGGGGCACAGATACGCAGTATTTT. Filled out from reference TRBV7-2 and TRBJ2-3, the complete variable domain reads GAGVSQSPSNKVTEKGKDVELRCDPISGHTALYWYRQSLGQGLEFLIYFQGNSAPDKSGLPSDRFSAERTGGSVSTLTIQRTQQEDSAVYLCASSLVPGGTDTQYFGPGTRLTVL.

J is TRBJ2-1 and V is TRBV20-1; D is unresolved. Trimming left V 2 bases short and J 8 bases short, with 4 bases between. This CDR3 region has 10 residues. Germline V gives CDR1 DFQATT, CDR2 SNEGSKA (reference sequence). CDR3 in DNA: TGCAGTGCTAGATCACATGAGCAGTTCTTC. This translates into CSARSHEQFF.

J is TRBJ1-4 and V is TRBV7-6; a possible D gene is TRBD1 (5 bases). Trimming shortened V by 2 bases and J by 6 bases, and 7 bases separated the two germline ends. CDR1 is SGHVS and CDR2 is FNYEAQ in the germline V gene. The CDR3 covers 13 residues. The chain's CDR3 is CASSLTGDEKLFF. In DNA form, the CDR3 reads TGTGCCAGCAGCTTAACGGGGGATGAAAAACTGTTTTTT.

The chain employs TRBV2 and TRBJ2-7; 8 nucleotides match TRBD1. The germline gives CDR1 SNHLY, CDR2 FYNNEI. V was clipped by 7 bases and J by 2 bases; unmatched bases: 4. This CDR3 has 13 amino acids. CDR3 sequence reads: CASTGQVPYEQYF. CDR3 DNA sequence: TGTGCCAGCACGGGACAGGTCCCCTACGAGCAGTACTTC.

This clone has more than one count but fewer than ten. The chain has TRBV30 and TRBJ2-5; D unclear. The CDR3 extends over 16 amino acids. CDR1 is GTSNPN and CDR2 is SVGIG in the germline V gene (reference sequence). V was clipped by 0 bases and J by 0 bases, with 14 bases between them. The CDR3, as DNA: TGTGCCTGGAGTGTACAATCTTCGGCGTACCAAGAGACCCAGTACTTC. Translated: CAWSVQSSAYQETQYF. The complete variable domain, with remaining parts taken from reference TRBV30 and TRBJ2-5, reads SQTIHQWPATLVQPVGSPLSLECTVEGTSNPNLYWYRQAAGRGLQLLFYSVGIGQISSEVPQNLSASRPQDRQFILSSKKLLLSDSGFYLCAWSVQSSAYQETQYFGPGTRLLVL.

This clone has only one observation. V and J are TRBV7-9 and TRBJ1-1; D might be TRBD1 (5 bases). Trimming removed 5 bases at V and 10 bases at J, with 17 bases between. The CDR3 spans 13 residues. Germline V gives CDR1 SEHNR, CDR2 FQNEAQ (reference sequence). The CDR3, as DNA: TGTGCCAGCAGCCGCCGGGACCCCGAAGGAGCTTTCTTT. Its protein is CASSRRDPEGAFF.

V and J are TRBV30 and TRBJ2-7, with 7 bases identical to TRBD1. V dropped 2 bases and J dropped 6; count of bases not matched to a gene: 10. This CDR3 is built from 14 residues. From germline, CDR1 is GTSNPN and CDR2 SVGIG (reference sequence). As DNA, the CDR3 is TGTGCCTGGAGTTTAGACAGGGTGATCGGCGAGCAGTACTTC. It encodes CAWSLDRVIGEQYF.

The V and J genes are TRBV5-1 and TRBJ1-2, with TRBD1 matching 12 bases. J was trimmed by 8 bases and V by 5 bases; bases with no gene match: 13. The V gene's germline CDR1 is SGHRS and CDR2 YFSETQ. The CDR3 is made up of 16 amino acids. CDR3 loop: CASSPNSGQGARGYTF. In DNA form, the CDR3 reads TGCGCCAGCAGTCCGAACTCGGGACAGGGGGCGCGCGGCTACACCTTC.

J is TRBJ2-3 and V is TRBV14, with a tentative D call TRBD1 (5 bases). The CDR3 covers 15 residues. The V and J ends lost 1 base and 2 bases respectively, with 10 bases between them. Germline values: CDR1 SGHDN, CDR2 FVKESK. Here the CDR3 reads CASSQGAGITDTQYF. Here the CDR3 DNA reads TGTGCCAGCAGCCAAGGGGCAGGGATCACAGATACGCAGTATTTT.

The CDR3 nucleotides read TGTGCCTGGACCCCCGGGACCGAGAATCAGCCCCAGCATTTT. Its translation: CAWTPGTENQPQHF. The chain couples TRBV30 to TRBJ1-5, with D tentatively TRBD1 (5 bases). This CDR3 is 14 amino acids long. CDR1 GTSNPN and CDR2 SVGIG come from the germline V gene (reference sequence). V shed 4 bases and J shed 4 bases, with 14 bases lying between them.

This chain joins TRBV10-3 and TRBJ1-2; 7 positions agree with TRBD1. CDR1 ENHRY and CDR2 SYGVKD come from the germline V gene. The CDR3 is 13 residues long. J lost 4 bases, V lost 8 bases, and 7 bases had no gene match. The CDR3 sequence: CAIGTGETYGYTF. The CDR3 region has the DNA TGTGCCATCGGCACAGGGGAAACCTATGGCTACACCTTC.

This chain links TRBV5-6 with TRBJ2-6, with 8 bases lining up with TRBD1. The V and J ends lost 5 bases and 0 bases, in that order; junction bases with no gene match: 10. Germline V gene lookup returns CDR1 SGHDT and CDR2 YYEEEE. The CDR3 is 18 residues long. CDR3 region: CASRRPGQVDSGANVLTF. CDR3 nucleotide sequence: TGTGCCAGCAGGCGTCCGGGACAGGTTGACTCTGGGGCCAACGTCCTGACTTTC.